This T cell receptor beta chain was sequenced in a study of T cell changes during pregnancy in multiple sclerosis. Generated by immunoSEQ multiplex PCR, the TCRdb table keeps only in-frame clones and is missing some. The data hold around 45,000 clones, with roughly nine tenths observed a single time. The CDR3 is made up of 14 amino acids. Germline lookup yields CDR1 LGHNA and CDR2 YNFKEQ. V lost 4 bases and J lost 9, with 16 bases in between. This TCR derives from a female donor with multiple sclerosis, enrolled in a pregnancy study. Sequenced material: CD4+ T cells from peripheral blood mononuclear cells, taken before pregnancy. This chain connects TRBV4-2 to TRBJ2-1, with D possibly being TRBD1 (7 bases). The CDR3 is CASSPETGTREQFF. The DNA for the CDR3 is TGTGCCAGCAGCCCCGAGACAGGGACTCGTGAGCAGTTCTTC.